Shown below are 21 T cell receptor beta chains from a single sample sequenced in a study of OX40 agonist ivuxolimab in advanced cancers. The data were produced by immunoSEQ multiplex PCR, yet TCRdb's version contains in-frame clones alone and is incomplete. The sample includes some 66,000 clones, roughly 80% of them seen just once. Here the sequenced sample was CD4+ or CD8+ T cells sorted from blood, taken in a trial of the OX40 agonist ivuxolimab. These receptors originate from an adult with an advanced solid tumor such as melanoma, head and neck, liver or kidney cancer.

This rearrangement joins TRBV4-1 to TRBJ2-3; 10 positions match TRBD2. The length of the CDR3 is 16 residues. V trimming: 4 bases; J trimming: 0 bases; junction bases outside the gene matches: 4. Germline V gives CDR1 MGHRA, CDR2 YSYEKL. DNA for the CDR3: TGCGCCAGCAGCCCCACGACTAGCGGGAGCACAGATACGCAGTATTTT. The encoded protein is CASSPTTSGSTDTQYF.

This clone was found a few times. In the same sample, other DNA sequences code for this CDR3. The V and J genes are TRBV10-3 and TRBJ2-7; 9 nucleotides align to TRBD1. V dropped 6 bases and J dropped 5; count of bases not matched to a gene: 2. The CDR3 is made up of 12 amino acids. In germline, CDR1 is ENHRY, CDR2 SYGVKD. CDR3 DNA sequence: TGTGCCATCAGGACAGGGGGGAACGAGCAGTACTTC. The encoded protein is CAIRTGGNEQYF.

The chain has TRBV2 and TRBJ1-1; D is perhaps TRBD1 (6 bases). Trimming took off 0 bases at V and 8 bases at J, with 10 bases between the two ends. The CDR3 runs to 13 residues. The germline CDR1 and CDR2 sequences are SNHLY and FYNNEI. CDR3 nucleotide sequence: TGTGCCAGCAGTGAAGCCACAGGGTCCGAAGCTTTCTTT. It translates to CASSEATGSEAFF.

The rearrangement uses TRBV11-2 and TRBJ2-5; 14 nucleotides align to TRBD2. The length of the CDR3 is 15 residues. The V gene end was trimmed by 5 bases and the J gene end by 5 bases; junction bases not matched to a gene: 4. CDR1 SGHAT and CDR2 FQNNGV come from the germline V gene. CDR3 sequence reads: CASSPGTSGSETQYF. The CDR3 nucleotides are TGTGCCAGCAGCCCCGGGACTAGCGGGAGTGAGACCCAGTACTTC.

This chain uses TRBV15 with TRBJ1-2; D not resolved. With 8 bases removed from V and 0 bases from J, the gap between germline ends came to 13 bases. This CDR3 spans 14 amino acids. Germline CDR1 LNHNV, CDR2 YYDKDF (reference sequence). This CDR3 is CATGLGDSNYGYTF. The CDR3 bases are TGTGCCACCGGACTCGGTGACTCTAACTATGGCTACACCTTC.

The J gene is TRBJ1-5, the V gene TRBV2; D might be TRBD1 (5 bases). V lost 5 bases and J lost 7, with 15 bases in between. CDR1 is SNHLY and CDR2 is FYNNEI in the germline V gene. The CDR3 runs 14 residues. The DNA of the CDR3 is TGTGCCAGCAGTCGGCCAGGGCGGAGGCAGCCCCAGCATTTT. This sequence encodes CASSRPGRRQPQHF.

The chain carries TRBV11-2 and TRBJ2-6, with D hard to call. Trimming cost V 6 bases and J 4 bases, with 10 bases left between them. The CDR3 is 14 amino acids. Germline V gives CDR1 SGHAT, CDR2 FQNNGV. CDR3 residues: CASSPAGGANVLTF. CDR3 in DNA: TGTGCCAGCAGTCCCGCCGGGGGGGCCAACGTCCTGACTTTC.

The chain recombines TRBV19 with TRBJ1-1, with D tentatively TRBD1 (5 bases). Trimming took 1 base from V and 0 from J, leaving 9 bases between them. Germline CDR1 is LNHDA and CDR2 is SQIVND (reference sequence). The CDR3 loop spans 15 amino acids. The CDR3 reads CASSIGAGMNTEAFF. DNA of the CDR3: TGTGCCAGTAGTATAGGAGCAGGGATGAACACTGAAGCTTTCTTT.

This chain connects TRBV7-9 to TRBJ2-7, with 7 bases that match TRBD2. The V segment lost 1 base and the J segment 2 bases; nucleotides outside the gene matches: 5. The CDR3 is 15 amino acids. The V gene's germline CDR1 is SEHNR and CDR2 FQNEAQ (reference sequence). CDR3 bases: TGTGCCAGCAGCTTAGTAGGCGGGAGAACCTACGAGCAGTACTTC. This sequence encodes CASSLVGGRTYEQYF.

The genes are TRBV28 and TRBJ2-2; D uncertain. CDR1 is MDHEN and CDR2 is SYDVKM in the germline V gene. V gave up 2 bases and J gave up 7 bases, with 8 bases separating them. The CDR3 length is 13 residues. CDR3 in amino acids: CASSLTEVGELFF. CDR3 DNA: TGTGCCAGCAGTTTAACCGAGGTCGGGGAGCTGTTTTTT. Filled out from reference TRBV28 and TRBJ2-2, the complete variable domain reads DVKVTQSSRYLVKRTGEKVFLECVQDMDHENMFWYRQDPGLGLRLIYFSYDVKMKEKGDIPEGYSVSREKKERFSLILESASTNQTSMYLCASSLTEVGELFFGEGSRLTVL.

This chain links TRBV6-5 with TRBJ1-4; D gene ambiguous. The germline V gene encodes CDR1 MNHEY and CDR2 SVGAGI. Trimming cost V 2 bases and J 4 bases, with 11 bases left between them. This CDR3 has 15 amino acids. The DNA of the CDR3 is TGTGCCAGCAGTTACCGGCGGGATATTAATGAAAAACTGTTTTTT. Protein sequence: CASSYRRDINEKLFF.

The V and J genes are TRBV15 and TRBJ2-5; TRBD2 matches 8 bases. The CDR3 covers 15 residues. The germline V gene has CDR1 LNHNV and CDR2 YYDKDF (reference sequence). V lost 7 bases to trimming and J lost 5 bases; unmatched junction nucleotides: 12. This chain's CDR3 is CATKVVSGRGETQYF. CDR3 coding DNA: TGTGCCACCAAGGTTGTCTCCGGGAGGGGTGAGACCCAGTACTTC.

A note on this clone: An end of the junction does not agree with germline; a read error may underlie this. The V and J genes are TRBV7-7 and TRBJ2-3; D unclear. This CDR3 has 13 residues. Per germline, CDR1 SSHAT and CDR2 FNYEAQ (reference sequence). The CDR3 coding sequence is TGTGCTAGCAGCTTATCCTACACAGATACGCAGTATTTT. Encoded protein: CASSLSYTDTQYF.

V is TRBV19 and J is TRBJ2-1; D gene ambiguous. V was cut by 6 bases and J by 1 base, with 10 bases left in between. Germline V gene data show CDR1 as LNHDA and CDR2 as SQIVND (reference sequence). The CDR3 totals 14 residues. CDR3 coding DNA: TGTGCCAGTAGGGAACTGGGATCCTACAATGAGCAGTTCTTC. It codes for CASRELGSYNEQFF.

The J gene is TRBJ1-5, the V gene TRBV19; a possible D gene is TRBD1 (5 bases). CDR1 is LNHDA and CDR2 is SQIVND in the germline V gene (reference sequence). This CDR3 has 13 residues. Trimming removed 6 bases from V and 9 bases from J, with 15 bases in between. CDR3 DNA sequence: TGTGCCAGTAGGAACGGGGCCCGGTGGCCCCAGCATTTT. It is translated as CASRNGARWPQHF. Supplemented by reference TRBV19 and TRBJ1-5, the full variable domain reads DGGITQSPKYLFRKEGQNVTLSCEQNLNHDAMYWYRQDPGQGLRLIYYSQIVNDFQKGDIAEGYSVSREKKESFPLTVTSAQKNPTAFYLCASRNGARWPQHFGDGTRLSIL.

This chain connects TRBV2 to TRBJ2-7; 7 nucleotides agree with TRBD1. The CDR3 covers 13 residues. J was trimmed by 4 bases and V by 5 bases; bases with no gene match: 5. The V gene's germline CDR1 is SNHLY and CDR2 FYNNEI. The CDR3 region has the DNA TGTGCCAGCAGTACAGACAGGGCGTACGAGCAGTACTTC. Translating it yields CASSTDRAYEQYF.

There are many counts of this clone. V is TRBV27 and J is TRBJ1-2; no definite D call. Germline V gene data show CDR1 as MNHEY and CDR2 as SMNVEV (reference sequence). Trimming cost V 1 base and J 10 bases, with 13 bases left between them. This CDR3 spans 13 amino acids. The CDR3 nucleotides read TGTGCCAGCAGTTTATACGGCTCTCGCTACTACACCTTC. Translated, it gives CASSLYGSRYYTF.

CDR3 bases: TGTGCCAGTAGTAAGTATGCGAACACTGAAGCTTTCTTT. Protein product: CASSKYANTEAFF. The J gene is TRBJ1-1, the V gene TRBV19, with D hard to call. Germline V lookup: CDR1 LNHDA, CDR2 SQIVND (reference sequence). Deletions cut 4 bases from V and 1 base from J, with 7 bases between. This CDR3 has 13 amino acids.

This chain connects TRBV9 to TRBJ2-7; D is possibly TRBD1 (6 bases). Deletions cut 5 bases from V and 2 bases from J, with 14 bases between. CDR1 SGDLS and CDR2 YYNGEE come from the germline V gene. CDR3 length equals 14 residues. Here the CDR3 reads CASSEGTPAYEQYF. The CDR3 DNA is TGTGCCAGCAGTGAGGGGACACCCGCCTACGAGCAGTACTTC.

The CDR3 protein is CASRVSTDTQYF. The CDR3, as DNA: TGTGCCAGCAGGGTTAGCACAGATACGCAGTATTTT. The J gene is TRBJ2-3, the V gene TRBV2; no definite D call. The germline V gene encodes CDR1 SNHLY and CDR2 FYNNEI. Trimming shortened V by 6 bases and J by 0 bases, and 4 bases separated the two germline ends. There are 12 residues in the CDR3.

CDR3 amino acids: CAIKPGGGDQETQYF. In DNA form, the CDR3 reads TGTGCCATCAAACCGGGAGGGGGAGACCAAGAGACCCAGTACTTC. The chain employs TRBV10-3 and TRBJ2-5, with TRBD2 matching 8 bases. Germline V gene sequence: CDR1 ENHRY, CDR2 SYGVKD. CDR3 length equals 15 residues. The V gene end was trimmed by 7 bases and the J gene end by 0 bases; junction bases not matched to a gene: 7.